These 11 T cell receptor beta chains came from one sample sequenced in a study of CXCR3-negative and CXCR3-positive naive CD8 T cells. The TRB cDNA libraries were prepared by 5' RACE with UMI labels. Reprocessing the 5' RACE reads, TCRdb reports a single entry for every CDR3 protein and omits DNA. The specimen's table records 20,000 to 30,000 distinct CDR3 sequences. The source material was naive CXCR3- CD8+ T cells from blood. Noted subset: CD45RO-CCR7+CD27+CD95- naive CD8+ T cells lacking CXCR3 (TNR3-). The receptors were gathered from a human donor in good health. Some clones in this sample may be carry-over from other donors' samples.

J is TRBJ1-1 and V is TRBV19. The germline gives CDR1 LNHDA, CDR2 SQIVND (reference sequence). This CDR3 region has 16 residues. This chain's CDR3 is CASSIDSGGRAKEAFF.

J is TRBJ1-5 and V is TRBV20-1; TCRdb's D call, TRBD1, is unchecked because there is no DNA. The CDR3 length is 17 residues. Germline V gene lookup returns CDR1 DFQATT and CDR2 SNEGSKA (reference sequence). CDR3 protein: CSARPTDRGSGNQPQHF.

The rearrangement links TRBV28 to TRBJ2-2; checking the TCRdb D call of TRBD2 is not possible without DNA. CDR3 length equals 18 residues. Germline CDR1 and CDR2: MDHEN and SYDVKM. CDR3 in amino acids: CASSQTPLLSGGFGELFF.

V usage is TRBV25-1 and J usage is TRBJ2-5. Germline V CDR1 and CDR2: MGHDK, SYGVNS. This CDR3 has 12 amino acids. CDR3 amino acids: CASSPIGETQYF.

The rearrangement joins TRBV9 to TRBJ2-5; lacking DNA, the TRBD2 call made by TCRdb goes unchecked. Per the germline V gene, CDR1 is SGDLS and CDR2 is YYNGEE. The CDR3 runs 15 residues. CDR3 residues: CASSNSGASQETQYF. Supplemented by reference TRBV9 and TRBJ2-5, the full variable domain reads DSGVTQTPKHLITATGQRVTLRCSPRSGDLSVYWYQQSLDQGLQFLIQYYNGEERAKGNILERFSAQQFPDLHSELNLSSLELGDSALYFCASSNSGASQETQYFGPGTRLLVL.

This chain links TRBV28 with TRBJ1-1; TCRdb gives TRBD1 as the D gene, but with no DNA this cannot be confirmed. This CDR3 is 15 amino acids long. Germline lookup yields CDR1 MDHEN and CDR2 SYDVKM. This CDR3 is CASSNRDGVNTEAFF.

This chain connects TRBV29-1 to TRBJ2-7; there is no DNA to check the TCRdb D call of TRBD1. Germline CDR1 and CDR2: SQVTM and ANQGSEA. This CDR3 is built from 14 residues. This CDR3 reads CSVAGQGVRYEQYF.

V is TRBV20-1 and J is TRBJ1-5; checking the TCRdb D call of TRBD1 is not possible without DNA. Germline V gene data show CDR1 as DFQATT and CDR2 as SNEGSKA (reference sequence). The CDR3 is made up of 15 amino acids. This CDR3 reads CSASGREISNQPQHF.

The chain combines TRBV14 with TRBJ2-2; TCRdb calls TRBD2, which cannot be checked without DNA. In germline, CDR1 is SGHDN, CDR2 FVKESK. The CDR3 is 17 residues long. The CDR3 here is CASSRETASGYTGELFF.

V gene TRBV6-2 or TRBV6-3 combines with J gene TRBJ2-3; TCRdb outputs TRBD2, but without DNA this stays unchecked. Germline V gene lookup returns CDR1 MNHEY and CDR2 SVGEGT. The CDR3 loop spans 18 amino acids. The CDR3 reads CASSNTAGGPLDADTQYF.

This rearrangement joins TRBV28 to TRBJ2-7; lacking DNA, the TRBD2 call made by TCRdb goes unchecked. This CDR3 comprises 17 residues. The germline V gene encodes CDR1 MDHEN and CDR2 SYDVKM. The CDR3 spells CASPNLRLAGKSYEQYF.